The present entry profiles one T cell receptor beta chain with its context. A few counts support this clone. Its antigen is still unknown. No base-level quality is on record; no much larger clone is a single base apart. Libraries came from the immunoSEQ multiplex PCR assay. TCRdb re-hosts the immuneACCESS table, in-frame sequences only. Its copies lack some clones; in the studies checked, an unresolved V gene accounts for under half of them, and the cause for the rest is not known. Recorded for this sample are around 90,000 clones; 70% to 90% of them occurred a single time. The biggest ten clones account for roughly a fifth of the sample. The source of the sample is a study of control samples from healthy donors and cancer patients (dated by TCRdb to the early 2020s). Ends trimmed: V by 11 bases, J by 3 bases; bases unmatched to a gene: 15. Its CDR3 holds 16 amino acids, cysteine through phenylalanine. The entry retains the CDR3 DNA only, 48 bases that are in frame from base 1. The germline V gene supplies CDR1 MGHDK and CDR2 SYGVNS.

The sequence is built from TRBV25-1 and TRBJ2-3, with 9 central nucleotides matching TRBD2. The receptor was derived from a man aged 30-40 years in good health. The sample was blood. The CDR3 has the sequence CAVGTPSRGGTDTQYF. The nucleotide sequence is TGTGCCGTAGGAACCCCCTCGCGGGGGGGGACAGATACGCAGTATTTT.